Presented here are 13 T cell receptor beta chains from one specimen sequenced in a study of shared clonotypes between healthy human individuals. Libraries were prepared by immunoSEQ multiplex PCR; TCRdb keeps only in-frame clonotypes and omits some of them. The repertoire includes about 690,000 clones, 90% of them detected once, and less than 40% sits in the top ten. Sequences were obtained from memory CD8+ T cells from PBMCs. Noted subset: CD45RO+ cells pooled with CCR7-negative TemRA cells. These receptors all come from a young man in good health. Some clones in this sample may be carry-over from other donors' samples.

V is TRBV15 and J is TRBJ1-2, with D possibly TRBD1 on 5 matching bases. Looked up from germline, CDR1 is LNHNV and CDR2 is YYDKDF (reference sequence). The CDR3 consists of 14 residues. The V end was cut by 1 base, the J end by 5 bases, with 11 bases between. The CDR3 nucleotides are TGTGCCACCAGCAGAGGCTTGGGGGATTATGGCTACACCTTC. It yields the protein CATSRGLGDYGYTF.

The V and J genes are TRBV7-9 and TRBJ2-5, with 7 bases lining up with TRBD1. Trimming cost V 5 bases and J 0 bases; bases outside gene matches: 3. This CDR3 is 14 amino acids long. The germline gives CDR1 SEHNR, CDR2 FQNEAQ (reference sequence). This CDR3 is CASSPGQDQETQYF. Written as DNA, the CDR3 is TGTGCCAGCAGCCCCGGACAGGACCAAGAGACCCAGTACTTC.

The chain uses TRBV10-2 and TRBJ2-6; D possibly uses TRBD1 or TRBD2 (5 bases each). The CDR3 loop spans 17 amino acids. Germline loops: CDR1 WSHSY, CDR2 SAAADI. V was cut by 6 bases and J by 0 bases, with 15 bases left in between. In DNA form, the CDR3 reads TGCGCCAGCAGGGGACCTGTCGACACCTCTGGGGCCAACGTCCTGACTTTC. Residues: CASRGPVDTSGANVLTF.

This chain uses TRBV21-1 with TRBJ2-3; TRBD2, the table's D call, lacks a check against the DNA. TRBV21-1 is flagged as a pseudogene. The CDR3 spans 15 residues. The CDR3 sequence is CASSSSGRSPDTQYF. The CDR3 nucleotides are TGTGCCAGCAGCTCCAGCGGGAGATCCCCAGATACGCAGTATTTT.

This clone was counted once. The V and J genes are TRBV4-2 and TRBJ2-7, with a tentative D call TRBD1 (6 bases). Germline assignment: CDR1 LGHNA and CDR2 YNFKEQ. V was shortened by 3 bases and J by 3 bases, with 15 bases between the two germline ends. The CDR3 runs 15 residues. This CDR3 reads CASSQNQGTNYEQYF. The DNA of the CDR3 is TGTGCCAGCAGCCAGAACCAAGGGACAAACTACGAGCAGTACTTC.

A note on this clone: Other nucleotide sequences in the sample specify the same CDR3. The rearrangement links TRBV27 to TRBJ2-1; 7 nucleotides match TRBD2. This CDR3 has 13 residues. After removal of 5 bases from V and 9 bases from J, the junction contained 7 bases not matched to a gene. Germline lookup yields CDR1 MNHEY and CDR2 SMNVEV (reference sequence). The CDR3 reads CASSLGGPGEQFF. CDR3 DNA: TGTGCCAGCAGTCTGGGAGGGCCCGGTGAGCAGTTCTTC.

The chain uses TRBV9 and TRBJ2-7, with 12 bases lining up with TRBD2. V was pared by 3 bases and J by 5 bases, with 9 bases of the junction left unmatched. Germline V gene sequence: CDR1 SGDLS, CDR2 YYNGEE. The CDR3 spans 16 residues. Here the CDR3 reads CASSASGLAGLDEQYF. The CDR3 DNA reads TGTGCCAGCAGCGCTTCGGGACTAGCGGGCTTGGACGAGCAGTACTTC.

The rearrangement links TRBV2 to TRBJ2-7; 8 bases match TRBD2. CDR1 and CDR2 from the germline V gene are SNHLY and FYNNEI. The CDR3 runs 15 residues. Trimming took 7 bases from V and 5 from J; bases not matched to a gene: 13. CDR3 in amino acids: CASTGGANLRNEQYF. The CDR3 DNA sequence: TGTGCCAGCACGGGGGGGGCCAATCTTAGGAACGAGCAGTACTTC.

About this clone itself: This same CDR3 is encoded by further DNA sequences in the sample. This chain connects TRBV7-3 to TRBJ1-1; possible D gene TRBD1, 6 bases. CDR1 and CDR2 (germline): SGHTA, FQGTGA. The CDR3 is 15 residues long. V was pared by 3 bases and J by 1 base, with 12 bases between. The CDR3 here is CASSLSGGKNTEAFF. The CDR3 DNA reads TGTGCCAGCAGCTTGTCCGGGGGCAAGAACACTGAAGCTTTCTTT.

The V and J genes are TRBV18 and TRBJ2-5; D perhaps matches TRBD2 (5 bases). The J call may be faulty, since TRBJ2-7 better matches the DNA end. The CDR3 is 13 residues long. Germline CDR1 is KGHSH and CDR2 is LQKENI. CDR3 in DNA: TGTGCCAGCTCACCACTCGGGGCCTACGAGCAGTACTTC. As protein: CASSPLGAYEQYF.

This clone was observed a single time. The DNA for the CDR3 is TGTGCCAGCACCTCAGGGGGTAGCCACGAGCAGTACTTC. It codes for CASTSGGSHEQYF. The chain carries TRBV7-9 and TRBJ2-7, with 7 bases matching TRBD1. This CDR3 region has 13 residues. Per germline, CDR1 SEHNR and CDR2 FQNEAQ (reference sequence). The V gene end was trimmed by 7 bases and the J gene end by 5 bases; junction bases not matched to a gene: 8.

The chain recombines TRBV4-1 with TRBJ1-2; 9 nucleotides line up with TRBD1. Germline CDR1 MGHRA, CDR2 YSYEKL. This CDR3 contains 12 residues. V was clipped by 8 bases and J by 8 bases; unmatched bases: 6. The CDR3 sequence: CASADRGHGYTF. The DNA of the CDR3 is TGCGCCAGCGCGGACAGGGGACACGGCTACACCTTC.

V gene TRBV27 combines with J gene TRBJ2-7, with D possibly matching TRBD2 (5 bases). Germline CDR1 MNHEY, CDR2 SMNVEV (reference sequence). Trimming took off 6 bases at V and 2 bases at J, with 20 bases between the two ends. This CDR3 has 16 residues. For the CDR3, the DNA is TGTGCCAGCAGCCGCGGGTTGAGGGAGATCACCTACGAGCAGTACTTC. Protein: CASSRGLREITYEQYF.